This T cell receptor (beta chain) came from a study of T cell repertoires in aging, cancer and after chemotherapy. Study-level findings and limits: No conclusions about immunological memory after chemotherapy can be drawn from the repertoire data. Across the chemotherapy interval, each cancer cohort showed higher median generation probability, suggesting thymic rebound.

In this sample, this clonotype is large. Its antigen is still unknown. This CDR3 contains 14 residues. CDR1 and CDR2 from the germline V gene are MNHNS and SASEGT. The ends lost 7 bases at V and 0 bases at J; junction bases unmatched: 4. A mixed TRB-A/B primer pool amplified rearranged TRB by multiplex touch-down PCR. MiXCR, applied by TCRdb to the multiplex PCR reads, yields one record per CDR3 protein. Found here are over 800 distinct CDR3 sequences, roughly 15% of them singletons; the top ten hold 8.8%. Amplification of TCR beta used genomic DNA extracted from peripheral blood. The sequenced material came from blood. The V gene is TRBV6-1, the J gene TRBJ2-7; 9 nucleotides agree with TRBD1. This clonotype was obtained from a human donor with a solid tumor. The chain's CDR3 is CASIKQGASYEQYF. Written as DNA, the CDR3 is TGTGCCAGCATTAAACAGGGGGCCTCCTACGAGCAGTACTTC.